The T cell receptor beta chain under discussion was sequenced for a study of PD-L1 blockade in urothelial cancer. The wider study: Between 0 and 3 chemotherapy regimens preceded treatment for each patient. Analysis of the blood was performed 3 weeks (second dose) and 6 weeks after treatment start.

Data came from immunoSEQ multiplex PCR; TCRdb stores just in-frame clones and leaves some out. The table lists 29,000 or so clones, 87% of them singletons. Comment on this clone: Antigen: not known.

The cohort comprised individuals with locally advanced or metastatic urothelial carcinoma. CDR1 is SNHLY, CDR2 FYNNEI, per germline. V lost 4 bases and J lost 4; bases outside the gene matches: 4. The CDR3 is made up of 15 amino acids. Points from the study as a whole: Patients who had durable benefit saw their tumor-associated blood clones expand more at 3 weeks.

The sequence was collected from a man aged 50 or older with urothelial cancer. This rearrangement joins TRBV2 to TRBJ1-6, with 7 bases identical to TRBD1. Here the sequenced sample was PBMCs, taken around atezolizumab (anti-PD-L1) treatment. The CDR3 DNA follows: TGTGCCAGCAGTGGTCTGGACAGGTATAATTCACCCCTCCACTTT. Translating gives CASSGLDRYNSPLHF.